This T cell receptor (beta chain) originates from a study of T cell responses to AZD1222 COVID-19 vaccine. The assay was immunoSEQ multiplex PCR, and TCRdb's table has in-frame clones only and misses some. The sample lists 93,000 or so clones, 88% occurring once. Study-level findings and limits: Of spike-specific TCRs, nearly half reportedly target regions left unmutated in variants. Mostly white British, mostly female donors; authors suggested clonal diversity may be underestimated.

V lost 7 bases and J 2 bases, leaving 20 bases between the germline ends. Germline CDR1 is SGHAT and CDR2 is FQNNGV. The CDR3 extends over 17 amino acids. This clone came up once. Its matching antigen is unknown. V gene TRBV11-2 combines with J gene TRBJ1-4, with D maybe TRBD1 (6 bases). The receptor was isolated from an adult in good health. The sample was peripheral blood, taken on day 0 of AZD1222 vaccination. For the CDR3, the DNA is TGTGCCAGCACCATGGGGGGGCAGGGGATTACTAATGAAAAACTGTTTTTT. It translates to CASTMGGQGITNEKLFF.